One sample yielded the 2 T cell receptor beta chains listed below, sequenced in a study of cytomegalovirus exposure and HLA in healthy donors. PCR employed 60 Vbeta and 13 Jbeta primers. Clones were sequenced by immunoSEQ multiplex PCR, and TCRdb holds only the in-frame ones, with some missing. The data hold 90,000 to 150,000 clones, with 60% to 85% observed a single time. The sequencing input was PBMCs. The source of these receptors is a female donor in good health and CMV-seronegative.

V is TRBV2 and J is TRBJ2-1, with a possible D match to TRBD2 (5 bases). Trimming cost V 4 bases and J 6 bases, with 7 bases left between them. In germline, CDR1 is SNHLY, CDR2 FYNNEI. CDR3 length: 12 residues. CDR3 in DNA: TGTGCCAGCAGTGGAGGGCGCAATGAGCAGTTCTTC. Its translation is CASSGGRNEQFF.

The chain recombines TRBV2 with TRBJ2-1, with 15 positions matching TRBD2. This CDR3 spans 17 amino acids. In germline, CDR1 is SNHLY, CDR2 FYNNEI. V was clipped by 3 bases and J by 7 bases; unmatched bases: 7. The CDR3 sequence is CASSERTSGGAPNEQFF. The CDR3 bases are TGTGCCAGCAGTGAGAGGACTAGCGGGGGGGCACCAAATGAGCAGTTCTTC.